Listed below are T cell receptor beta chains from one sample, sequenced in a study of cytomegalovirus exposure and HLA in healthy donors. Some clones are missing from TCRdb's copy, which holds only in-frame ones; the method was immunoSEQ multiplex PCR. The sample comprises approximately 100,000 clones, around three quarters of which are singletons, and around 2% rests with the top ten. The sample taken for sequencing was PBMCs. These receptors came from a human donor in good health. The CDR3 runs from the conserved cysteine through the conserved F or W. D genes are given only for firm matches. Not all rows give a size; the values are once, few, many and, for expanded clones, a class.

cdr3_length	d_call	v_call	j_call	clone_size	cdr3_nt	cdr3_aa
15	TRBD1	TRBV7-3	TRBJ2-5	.	TGTGCCAGCAGCCAGACAGGGGTATGGGGAGAGACCCAGTACTTC	CASSQTGVWGETQYF
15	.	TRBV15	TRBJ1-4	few	TGTGCCACCAGCAGAGATCGGGGGATGAATGAAAAACTGTTTTTT	CATSRDRGMNEKLFF
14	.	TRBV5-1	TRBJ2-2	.	TGCGCCAGCAGCTTGGTTGGGGCGTCCGGGGAGCTGTTTTTT	CASSLVGASGELFF
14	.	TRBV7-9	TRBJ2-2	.	TGTGCCAGCAGCTTAGGGGGCGGCACCGGGGAGCTGTTTTTT	CASSLGGGTGELFF
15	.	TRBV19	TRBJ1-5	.	TGTGCCAGTGGGGGGGATGTTAGAAGCAATCAGCCCCAGCATTTT	CASGGDVRSNQPQHF
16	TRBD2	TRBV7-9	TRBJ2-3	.	TGTGCCAGCAGCCCGACCGGACTAGCGGGAGGTCTAAGTAGGTATTTT	CASSPTGLAGGLSRYF
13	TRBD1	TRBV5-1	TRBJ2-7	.	TGCGCCAGCAGACTGACAGGGTTGGACGAGCAGTACTTC	CASRLTGLDEQYF
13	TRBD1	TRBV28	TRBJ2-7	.	TGTGCCAGCAGTCCAGGACAGGGGCGAGAGCAGTACTTC	CASSPGQGREQYF
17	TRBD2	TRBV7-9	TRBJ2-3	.	TGTGCCAGCAGCTTAGTCGACTGGCGGGGGTACACAGATACGCAGTATTTT	CASSLVDWRGYTDTQYF
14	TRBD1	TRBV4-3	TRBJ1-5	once	TGCGCCAGCAGCCAGGGACAGGGGAATCAGCCCCAGCATTTT	CASSQGQGNQPQHF
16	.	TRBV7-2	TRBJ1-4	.	TGTGCCAGCAGCTTAAAGGCGGGGGGCATGGGGGAAAAACTGTTTTTT	CASSLKAGGMGEKLFF
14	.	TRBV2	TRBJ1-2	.	TGTGCCAGCAGTTATACGGGACAATATATTGGCTACACCTTC	CASSYTGQYIGYTF
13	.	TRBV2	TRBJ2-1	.	TGTGCCAGCAACCAACTAGTCCCCAATGAGCAGTTCTTC	CASNQLVPNEQFF
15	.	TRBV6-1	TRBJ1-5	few	TGTGCCAGTTTACGGGATTTTAGGGGCAATCAGCCCCAGCATTTT	CASLRDFRGNQPQHF
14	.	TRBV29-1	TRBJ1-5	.	TGCAGCGTTGCGGGGGGGCTGGGGCATCAGCCCCAGCATTTT	CSVAGGLGHQPQHF
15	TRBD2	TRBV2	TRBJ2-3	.	TGTGCCAAGAGATTGACTAGCGGGGTCACAGATACGCAGTATTTT	CAKRLTSGVTDTQYF
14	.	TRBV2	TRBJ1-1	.	TGTGCCAGCCAACGCGTAGACACCTACACTGAAGCTTTCTTT	CASQRVDTYTEAFF
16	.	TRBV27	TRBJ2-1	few	TGTGCCAGCAGCTACGATGGGGACTCTAACTACAATGAGCAGTTCTTC	CASSYDGDSNYNEQFF
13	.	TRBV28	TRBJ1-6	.	TGTGCCAGCAGTTTCCCAGGGAATTCACCCCTCCACTTT	CASSFPGNSPLHF
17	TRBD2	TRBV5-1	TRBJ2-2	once	TGCGCCAGCAGCTTGGAGGGACTAGCGGGAAGGGCCGGGGAGCTGTTTTTT	CASSLEGLAGRAGELFF
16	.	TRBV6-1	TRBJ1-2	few	TGTGCCAGCAGTGAAGCCCCAGCGTCGGTGGCCTATGGCTACACCTTC	CASSEAPASVAYGYTF
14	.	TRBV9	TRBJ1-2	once	TGTGCCAGCAGCGTATCGGCAGGTTACTATGGCTACACCTTC	CASSVSAGYYGYTF
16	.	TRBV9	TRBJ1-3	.	TGTGCCAGCAGCGCGACCGGTCGGACAACTGGAAACACCATATATTTT	CASSATGRTTGNTIYF
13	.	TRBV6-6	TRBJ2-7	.	TGTGCCAGCAGTTACTCCCGGGGCTACGAGCAGTACTTC	CASSYSRGYEQYF
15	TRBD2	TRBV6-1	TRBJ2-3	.	TGTGCCAGCAGTGCCAGGGAGGGAGGCACAGATACGCAGTATTTT	CASSAREGGTDTQYF
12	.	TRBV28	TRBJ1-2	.	TGTGCCAGCAGTTTTAGGGACACAGTGAGGACCTTC	CASSFRDTVRTF
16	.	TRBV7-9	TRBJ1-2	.	TGTGCCAGCAGCCGCACTACAGGTGCGGGGGCCTATGGCTACACCTTC	CASSRTTGAGAYGYTF
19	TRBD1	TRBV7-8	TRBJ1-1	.	TGTGCCAGCAGCTTAGCCTCCACAGGGGTCGCAAACATGAACACTGAAGCTTTCTTT	CASSLASTGVANMNTEAFF
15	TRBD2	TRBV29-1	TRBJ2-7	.	TGCAGCGTCACCGGGACTAGCGGGAGGGACGACGAGCAGTACTTC	CSVTGTSGRDDEQYF
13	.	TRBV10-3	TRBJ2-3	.	TGTGCCATCAGGGCGGGGAGCACAGATACGCAGTATTTT	CAIRAGSTDTQYF
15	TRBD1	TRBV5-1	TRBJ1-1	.	TGCGCCAGCAGCTTGCCGGGACAGGGGAACACTGAAGCTTTCTTT	CASSLPGQGNTEAFF
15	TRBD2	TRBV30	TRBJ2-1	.	TGTGCCTGGACTCCCGGACTAGCGGGAGGTCGCGAGCAGTTCTTC	CAWTPGLAGGREQFF
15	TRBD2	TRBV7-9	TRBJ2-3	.	TGTGCCAGCACTCTGACGGGAGGGATAGGAGATACGCAGTATTTT	CASTLTGGIGDTQYF
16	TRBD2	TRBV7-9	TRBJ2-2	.	TGTGCCAGCAGCTTAAGAGCGGGAGGAACCACCGGGGAGCTGTTTTTT	CASSLRAGGTTGELFF
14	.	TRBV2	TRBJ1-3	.	TGTGCCAGCAGTGAAGGGACAGCTCGAAACACCATATATTTT	CASSEGTARNTIYF
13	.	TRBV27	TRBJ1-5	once	TGTGCCAGCAGCGACAGCCACAATCAGCCCCAGCATTTT	CASSDSHNQPQHF
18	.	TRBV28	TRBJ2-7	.	TGTGCCAGCAGTTCCTATTATGTCGACAGATTAATCTCCTACGAGCAGTACTTC	CASSSYYVDRLISYEQYF
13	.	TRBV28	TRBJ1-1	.	TGTGCCAGCAGCAAAAGGGGGAACACTGAAGCTTTCTTT	CASSKRGNTEAFF
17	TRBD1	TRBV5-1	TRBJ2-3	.	TGCGCCAGCAGCCCAACGTTCTACAGGGGGATCACAGATACGCAGTATTTT	CASSPTFYRGITDTQYF
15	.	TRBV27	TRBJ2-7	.	TGTGCCAGCAGTTTCTTCCTAGCGCAAGCCTACGAGCAGTACTTC	CASSFFLAQAYEQYF
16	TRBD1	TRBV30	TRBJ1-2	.	TGTGCCTGGAGGCCTTTGCCGGGACAGGGGAAAGGGGGCTACACCTTC	CAWRPLPGQGKGGYTF
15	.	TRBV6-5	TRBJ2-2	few	TGTGCCAGCAGCTATGCACCTAGCGCCACCGGGGAGCTGTTTTTT	CASSYAPSATGELFF
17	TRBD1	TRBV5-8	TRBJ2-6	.	TGTGCCAGCAGCCGGACAGGTCCGACCTCTGGGGCCAACGTCCTGACTTTC	CASSRTGPTSGANVLTF